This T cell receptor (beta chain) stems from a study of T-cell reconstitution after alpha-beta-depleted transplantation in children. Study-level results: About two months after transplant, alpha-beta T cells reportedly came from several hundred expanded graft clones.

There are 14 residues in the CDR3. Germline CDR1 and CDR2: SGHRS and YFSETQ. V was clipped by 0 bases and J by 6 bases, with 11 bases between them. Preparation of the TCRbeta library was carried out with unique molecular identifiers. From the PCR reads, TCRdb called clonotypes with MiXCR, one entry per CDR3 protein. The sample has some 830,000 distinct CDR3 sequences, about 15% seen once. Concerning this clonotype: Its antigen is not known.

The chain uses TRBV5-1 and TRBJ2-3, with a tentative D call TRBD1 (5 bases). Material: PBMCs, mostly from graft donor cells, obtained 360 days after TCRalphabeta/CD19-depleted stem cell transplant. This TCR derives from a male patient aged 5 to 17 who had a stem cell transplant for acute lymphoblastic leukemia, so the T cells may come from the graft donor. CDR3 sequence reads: CASSLVGDDDTQYF. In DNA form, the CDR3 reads TGCGCCAGCAGCTTGGTAGGGGATGATGATACGCAGTATTTT. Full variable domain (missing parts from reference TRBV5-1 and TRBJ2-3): KAGVTQTPRYLIKTRGQQVTLSCSPISGHRSVSWYQQTPGQGLQFLFEYFSETQRNKGNFPGRFSGRQFSNSRSEMNVSTLELGDSALYLCASSLVGDDDTQYFGPGTRLTVL.